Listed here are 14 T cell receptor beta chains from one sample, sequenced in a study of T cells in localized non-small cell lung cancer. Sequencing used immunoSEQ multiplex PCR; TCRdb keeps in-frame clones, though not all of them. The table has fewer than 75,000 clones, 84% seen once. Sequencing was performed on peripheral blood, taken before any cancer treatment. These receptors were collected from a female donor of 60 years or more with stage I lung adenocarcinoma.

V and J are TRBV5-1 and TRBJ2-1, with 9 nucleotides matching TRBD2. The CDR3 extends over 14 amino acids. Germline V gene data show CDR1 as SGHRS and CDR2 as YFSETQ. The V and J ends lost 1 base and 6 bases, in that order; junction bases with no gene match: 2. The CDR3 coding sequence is TGCGCCAGCAGCTTGTCTAGCGGGACCAATGAGCAGTTCTTC. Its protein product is CASSLSSGTNEQFF.

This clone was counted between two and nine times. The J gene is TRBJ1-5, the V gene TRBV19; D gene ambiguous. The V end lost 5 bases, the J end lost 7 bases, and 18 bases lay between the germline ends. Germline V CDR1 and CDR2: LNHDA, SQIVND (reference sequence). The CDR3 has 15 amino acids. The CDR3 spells CASSLDGRSSQPQHF. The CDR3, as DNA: TGTGCCAGTAGTCTTGATGGACGGTCCTCCCAGCCCCAGCATTTT.

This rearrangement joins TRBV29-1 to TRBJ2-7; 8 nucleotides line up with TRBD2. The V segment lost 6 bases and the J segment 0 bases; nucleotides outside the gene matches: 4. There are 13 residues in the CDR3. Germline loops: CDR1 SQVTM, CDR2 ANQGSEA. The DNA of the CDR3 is TGCAGCGTCACTAGCGGAACCTCCTACGAGCAGTACTTC. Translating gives CSVTSGTSYEQYF.

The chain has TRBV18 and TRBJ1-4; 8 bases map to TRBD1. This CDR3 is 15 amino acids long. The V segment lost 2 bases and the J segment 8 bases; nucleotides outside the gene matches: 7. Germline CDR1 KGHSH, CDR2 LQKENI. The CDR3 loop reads CASSPETGVEEKLFF. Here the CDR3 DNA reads TGTGCCAGCTCACCAGAGACAGGGGTGGAGGAAAAACTGTTTTTT. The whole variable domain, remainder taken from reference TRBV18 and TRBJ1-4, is NAGVMQNPRHLVRRRGQEARLRCSPMKGHSHVYWYRQLPEEGLKFMVYLQKENIIDESGMPKERFSAEFPKEGPSILRIQQVVRGDSAAYFCASSPETGVEEKLFFGSGTQLSVL.

CDR3 in DNA: TGCGCCAGCAGCTTTGCTGGAAACGGGGATTCACCCCTCCACTTT. Amino acids: CASSFAGNGDSPLHF. The chain links TRBV5-1 to TRBJ1-6; unclear D gene. The CDR3 contains 15 residues. Trimming removed 2 bases from V and 8 bases from J, with 14 bases in between. CDR1 is SGHRS, CDR2 YFSETQ, per germline. The full variable domain, rest sourced from reference TRBV5-1 and TRBJ1-6, is KAGVTQTPRYLIKTRGQQVTLSCSPISGHRSVSWYQQTPGQGLQFLFEYFSETQRNKGNFPGRFSGRQFSNSRSEMNVSTLELGDSALYLCASSFAGNGDSPLHFGNGTRLTVT.

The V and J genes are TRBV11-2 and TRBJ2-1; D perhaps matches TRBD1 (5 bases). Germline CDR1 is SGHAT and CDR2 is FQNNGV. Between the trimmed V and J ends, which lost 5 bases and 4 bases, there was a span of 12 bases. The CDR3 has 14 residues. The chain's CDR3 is CASSPQDGYNEQFF. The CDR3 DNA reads TGTGCCAGCAGCCCACAGGACGGATACAATGAGCAGTTCTTC.

CDR3 sequence reads: CASGFGDSRTEAFF. Here the CDR3 DNA reads TGTGCTAGTGGTTTTGGGGACAGTCGGACTGAAGCTTTCTTT. The chain joins TRBV12-5 to TRBJ1-1; TRBD1 agrees at 7 bases. Germline assignment: CDR1 LGHNT and CDR2 FRNRAP. V lost 3 bases to trimming and J lost 5 bases; unmatched junction nucleotides: 6. CDR3 length: 14 amino acids.

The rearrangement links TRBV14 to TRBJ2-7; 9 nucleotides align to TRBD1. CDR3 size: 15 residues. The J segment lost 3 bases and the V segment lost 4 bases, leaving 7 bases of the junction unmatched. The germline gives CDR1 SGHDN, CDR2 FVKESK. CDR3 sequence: CASSLGGTGYYEQYF. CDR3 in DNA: TGTGCCAGCAGCCTGGGAGGGACAGGGTACTACGAGCAGTACTTC.

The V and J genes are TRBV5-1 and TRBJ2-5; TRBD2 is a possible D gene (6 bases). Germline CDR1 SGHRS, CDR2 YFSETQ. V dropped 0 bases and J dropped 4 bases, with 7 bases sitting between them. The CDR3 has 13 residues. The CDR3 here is CASSLVGGETQYF. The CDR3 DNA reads TGCGCCAGCAGCTTGGTCGGGGGAGAGACCCAGTACTTC.

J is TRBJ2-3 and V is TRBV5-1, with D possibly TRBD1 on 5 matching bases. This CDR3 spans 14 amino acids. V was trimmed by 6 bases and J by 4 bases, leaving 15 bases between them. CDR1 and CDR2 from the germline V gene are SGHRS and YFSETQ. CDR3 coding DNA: TGCGCCAGCAACAGGTTAGCCCCCCCAGATACGCAGTATTTT. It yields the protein CASNRLAPPDTQYF.

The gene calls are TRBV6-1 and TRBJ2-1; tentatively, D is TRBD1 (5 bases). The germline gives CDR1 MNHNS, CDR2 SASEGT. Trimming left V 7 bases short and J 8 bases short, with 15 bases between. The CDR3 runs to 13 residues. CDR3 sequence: CASKEGAEYEQFF. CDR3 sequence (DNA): TGTGCCAGCAAGGAAGGGGCGGAGTATGAGCAGTTCTTC.

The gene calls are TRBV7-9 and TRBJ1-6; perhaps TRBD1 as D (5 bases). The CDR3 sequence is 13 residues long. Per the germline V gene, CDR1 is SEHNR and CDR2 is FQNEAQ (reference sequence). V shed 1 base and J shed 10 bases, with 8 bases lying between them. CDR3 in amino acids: CASSLGGASPLHF. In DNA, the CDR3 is TGTGCCAGCAGCTTAGGAGGGGCATCACCCCTCCACTTT.

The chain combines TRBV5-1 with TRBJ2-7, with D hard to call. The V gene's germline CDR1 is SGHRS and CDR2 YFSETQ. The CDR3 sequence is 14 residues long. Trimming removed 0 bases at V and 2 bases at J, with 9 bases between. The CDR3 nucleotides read TGCGCCAGCAGCTTGGGTAGTACGGCCTACGAGCAGTACTTC. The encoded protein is CASSLGSTAYEQYF.

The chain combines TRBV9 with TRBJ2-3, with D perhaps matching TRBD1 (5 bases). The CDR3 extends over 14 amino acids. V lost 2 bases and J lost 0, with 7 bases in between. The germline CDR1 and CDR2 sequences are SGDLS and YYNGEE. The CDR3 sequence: CASSVGPSTDTQYF. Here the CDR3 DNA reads TGTGCCAGCAGCGTGGGGCCCAGCACAGATACGCAGTATTTT. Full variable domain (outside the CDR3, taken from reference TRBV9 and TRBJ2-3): DSGVTQTPKHLITATGQRVTLRCSPRSGDLSVYWYQQSLDQGLQFLIQYYNGEERAKGNILERFSAQQFPDLHSELNLSSLELGDSALYFCASSVGPSTDTQYFGPGTRLTVL.